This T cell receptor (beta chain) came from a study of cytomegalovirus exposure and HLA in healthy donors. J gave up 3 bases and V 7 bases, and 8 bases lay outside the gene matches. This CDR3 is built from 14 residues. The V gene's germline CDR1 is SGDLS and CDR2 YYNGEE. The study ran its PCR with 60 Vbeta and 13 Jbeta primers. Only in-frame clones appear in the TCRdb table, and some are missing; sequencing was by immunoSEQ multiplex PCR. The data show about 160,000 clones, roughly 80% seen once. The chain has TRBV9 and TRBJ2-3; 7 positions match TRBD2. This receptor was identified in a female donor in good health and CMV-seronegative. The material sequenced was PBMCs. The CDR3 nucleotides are TGTGCCAGCTCAGGCGGGGGTATAACAGATACGCAGTATTTT. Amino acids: CASSGGGITDTQYF.